This TCR beta chain stems from a study of blood T cell repertoires in COVID-19. In the original processing: Reference gene primers were amplified, and this amplification served to estimate nucleated cell counts. TCRdb's table, derived via immunoSEQ multiplex PCR, lists solely in-frame clones and lacks some. The DNA gave D and trimming, while V, J and clone size come from that table. The sample yields about 63,000 clones, around 76% seen once. Germline assignment: CDR1 SGHVS and CDR2 FNYEAQ. Trimming left V 1 base short and J 0 bases short, with 10 bases between. This CDR3 is built from 15 residues. The chain couples TRBV7-6 to TRBJ2-7, with D unresolved. This TCR came from a woman older than 75 with acute or convalescent COVID-19. The sequencing input was peripheral blood. The CDR3 DNA reads TGTGCCAGCAGCTTAGTTTTCGGAGTCTCCTACGAGCAGTACTTC. The encoded protein is CASSLVFGVSYEQYF.